This T cell receptor (beta chain) stems from a study of beta chain features in type 1 diabetes. This CDR3 contains 18 residues. Germline V gene lookup returns CDR1 SGHNT and CDR2 YYREEE (reference sequence). This clone was seen a handful of times. Germline is not matched at one junction end, which may reflect a read error. The isolated RNA, all of it, was reverse transcribed, so expressed TCRB transcripts were what got sequenced. The data were produced by immunoSEQ multiplex PCR, yet TCRdb's version contains in-frame clones alone and is incomplete. Of fewer than 400,000 clones detected, 6.5% to 10% appear once; the ten largest clones hold approximately 0.47%.

The genes are TRBV5-4 and TRBJ1-3; D possibly corresponds to TRBD1 (5 bases). Sequenced input: central memory CD4+ T cells from blood. The TCR comes from a woman aged 18 to 35 in good health. The CDR3 nucleotides are TGCGCCAGCAGCCAAGATCCAGGGACTCGCGGCTCTGGAAACACCATATATTTT. This translates into CASSQDPGTRGSGNTIYF.